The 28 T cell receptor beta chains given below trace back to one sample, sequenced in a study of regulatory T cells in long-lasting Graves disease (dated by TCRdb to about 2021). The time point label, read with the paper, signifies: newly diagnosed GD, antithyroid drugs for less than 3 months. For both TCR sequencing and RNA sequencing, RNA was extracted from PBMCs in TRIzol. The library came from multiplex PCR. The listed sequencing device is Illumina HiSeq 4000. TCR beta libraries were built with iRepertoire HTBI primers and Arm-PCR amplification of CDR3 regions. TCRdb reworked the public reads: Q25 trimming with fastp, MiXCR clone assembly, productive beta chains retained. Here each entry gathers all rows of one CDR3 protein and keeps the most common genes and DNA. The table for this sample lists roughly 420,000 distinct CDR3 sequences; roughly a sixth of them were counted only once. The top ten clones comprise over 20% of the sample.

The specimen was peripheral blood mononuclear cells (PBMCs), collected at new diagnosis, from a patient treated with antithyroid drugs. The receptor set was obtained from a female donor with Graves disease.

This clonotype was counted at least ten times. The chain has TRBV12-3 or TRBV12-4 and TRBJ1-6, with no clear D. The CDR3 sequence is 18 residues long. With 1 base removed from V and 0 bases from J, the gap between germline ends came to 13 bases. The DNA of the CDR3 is TGTGCCAGCAGTTTAGTAGGGCCCGGGAGCTCCTATAATTCACCCCTCCACTTT. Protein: CASSLVGPGSSYNSPLHF.

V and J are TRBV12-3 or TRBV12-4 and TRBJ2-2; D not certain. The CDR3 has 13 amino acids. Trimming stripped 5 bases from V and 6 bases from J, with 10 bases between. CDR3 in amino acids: CASSLSVPGELFF. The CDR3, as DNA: TGTGCCAGCAGTCTTTCGGTCCCCGGGGAGCTGTTTTTT.

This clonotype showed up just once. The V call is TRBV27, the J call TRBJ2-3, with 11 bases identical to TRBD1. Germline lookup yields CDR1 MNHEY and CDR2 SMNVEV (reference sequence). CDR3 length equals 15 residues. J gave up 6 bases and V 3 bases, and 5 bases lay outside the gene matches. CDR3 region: CASSFRTGGMDTQYF. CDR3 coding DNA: TGTGCCAGCAGTTTCCGGACAGGGGGCATGGATACGCAGTATTTT.

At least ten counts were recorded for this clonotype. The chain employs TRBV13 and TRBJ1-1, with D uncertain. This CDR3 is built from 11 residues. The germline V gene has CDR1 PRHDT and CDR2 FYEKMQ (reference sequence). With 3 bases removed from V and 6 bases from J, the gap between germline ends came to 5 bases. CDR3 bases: TGTGCCAGCAGCTTTAATCCTGAAGCTTTCTTT. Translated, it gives CASSFNPEAFF.

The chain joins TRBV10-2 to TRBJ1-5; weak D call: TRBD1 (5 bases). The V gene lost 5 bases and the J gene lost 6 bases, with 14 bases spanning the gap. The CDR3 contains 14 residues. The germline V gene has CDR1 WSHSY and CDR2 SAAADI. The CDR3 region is CASSMGTLTQPQHF. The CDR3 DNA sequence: TGCGCCAGCAGTATGGGGACCCTCACTCAGCCCCAGCATTTT.

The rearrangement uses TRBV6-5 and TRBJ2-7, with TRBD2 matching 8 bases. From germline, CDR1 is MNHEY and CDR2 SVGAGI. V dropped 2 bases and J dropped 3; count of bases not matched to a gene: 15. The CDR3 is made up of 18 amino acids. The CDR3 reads CASSYLPAGVSGYYEQYF. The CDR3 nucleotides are TGTGCCAGCAGTTACCTCCCAGCGGGAGTAAGTGGATACTACGAGCAGTACTTC.

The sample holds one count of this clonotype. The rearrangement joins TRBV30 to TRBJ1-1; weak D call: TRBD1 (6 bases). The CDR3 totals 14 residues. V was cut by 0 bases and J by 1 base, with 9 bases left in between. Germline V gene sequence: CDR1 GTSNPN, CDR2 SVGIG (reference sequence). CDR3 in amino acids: CAWSVRGGNTEAFF. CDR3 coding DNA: TGTGCCTGGAGTGTAAGGGGGGGGAACACTGAAGCTTTCTTT.

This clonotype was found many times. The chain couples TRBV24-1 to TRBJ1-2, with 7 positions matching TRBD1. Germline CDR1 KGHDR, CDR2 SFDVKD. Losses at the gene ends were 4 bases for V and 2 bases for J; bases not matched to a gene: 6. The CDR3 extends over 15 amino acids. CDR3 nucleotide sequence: TGTGCCACCAGTGAAAGGACAGGAACGAACTATGGCTACACCTTC. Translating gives CATSERTGTNYGYTF.

The CDR3 nucleotides read TGCGCCAGCAGCCATAGAGGAAAGAACACTGAAGCTTTCTTT. Translation: CASSHRGKNTEAFF. The chain links TRBV4-1 to TRBJ1-1; no definite D call. This CDR3 is 14 amino acids long. V dropped 3 bases and J dropped 1 base, with 9 bases sitting between them. Germline V lookup: CDR1 MGHRA, CDR2 YSYEKL.

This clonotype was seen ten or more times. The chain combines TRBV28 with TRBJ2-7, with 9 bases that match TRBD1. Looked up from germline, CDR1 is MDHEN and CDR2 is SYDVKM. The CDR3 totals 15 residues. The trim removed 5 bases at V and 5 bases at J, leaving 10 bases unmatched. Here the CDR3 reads CASSPFRDRENEQYF. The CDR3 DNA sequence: TGTGCCAGCAGTCCCTTCAGGGACAGGGAGAACGAGCAGTACTTC. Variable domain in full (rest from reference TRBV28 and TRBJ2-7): DVKVTQSSRYLVKRTGEKVFLECVQDMDHENMFWYRQDPGLGLRLIYFSYDVKMKEKGDIPEGYSVSREKKERFSLILESASTNQTSMYLCASSPFRDRENEQYFGPGTRLTVT.

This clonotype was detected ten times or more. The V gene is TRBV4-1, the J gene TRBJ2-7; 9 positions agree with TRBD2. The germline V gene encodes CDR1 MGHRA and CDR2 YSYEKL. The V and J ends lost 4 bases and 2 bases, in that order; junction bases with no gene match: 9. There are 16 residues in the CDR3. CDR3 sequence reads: CASSPRLSSGAYEQYF. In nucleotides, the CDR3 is TGCGCCAGCAGCCCCCGGCTGTCTAGCGGGGCCTACGAGCAGTACTTC.

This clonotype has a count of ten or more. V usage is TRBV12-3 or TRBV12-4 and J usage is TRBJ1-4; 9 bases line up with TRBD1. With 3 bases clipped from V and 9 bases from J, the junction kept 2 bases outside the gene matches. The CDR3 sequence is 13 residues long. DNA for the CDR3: TGTGCCAGCAGTTTGGGACAGGGCCAAAAACTGTTTTTT. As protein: CASSLGQGQKLFF.

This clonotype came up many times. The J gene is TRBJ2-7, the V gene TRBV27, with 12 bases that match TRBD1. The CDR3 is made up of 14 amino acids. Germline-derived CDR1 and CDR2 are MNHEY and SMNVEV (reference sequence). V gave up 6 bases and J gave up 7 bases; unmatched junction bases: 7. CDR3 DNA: TGTGCCAGCAGCAGGGGACAGGGGGCTTGGGAGCAGTACTTC. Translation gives CASSRGQGAWEQYF.

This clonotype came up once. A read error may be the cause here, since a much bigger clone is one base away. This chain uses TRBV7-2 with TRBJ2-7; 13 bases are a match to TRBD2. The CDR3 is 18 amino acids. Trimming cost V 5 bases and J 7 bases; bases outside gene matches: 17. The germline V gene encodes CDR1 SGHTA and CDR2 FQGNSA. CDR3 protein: CASSATSGGRRFGNEQYF. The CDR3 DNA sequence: TGTGCCAGCAGCGCGACTAGCGGGGGGCGCCGGTTTGGGAATGAGCAGTACTTC.

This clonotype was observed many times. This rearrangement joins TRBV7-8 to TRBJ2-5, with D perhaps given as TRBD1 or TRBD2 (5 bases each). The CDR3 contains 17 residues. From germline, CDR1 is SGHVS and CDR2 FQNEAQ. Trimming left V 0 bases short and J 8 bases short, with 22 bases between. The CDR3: CASSLATRDRLDQTQYF. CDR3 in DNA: TGTGCCAGCAGCTTAGCAACCCGGGACCGGCTAGATCAAACCCAGTACTTC. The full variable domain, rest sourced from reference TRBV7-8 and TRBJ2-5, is GAGVSQSPRYKVAKRGQDVALRCDPISGHVSLFWYQQALGQGPEFLTYFQNEAQLDKSGLPSDRFFAERPEGSVSTLKIQRTQQEDSAVYLCASSLATRDRLDQTQYFGPGTRLLVL.

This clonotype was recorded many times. Written as DNA, the CDR3 is TGCGCCAGCAGCTTGGCAGGACTAGCGGGGGGTCAAACAGATACGCAGTATTTT. It codes for CASSLAGLAGGQTDTQYF. This chain connects TRBV5-1 to TRBJ2-3; TRBD2 aligns across 14 bases. Per the germline V gene, CDR1 is SGHRS and CDR2 is YFSETQ. The CDR3 runs to 18 residues. V gave up 0 bases and J gave up 3 bases; unmatched junction bases: 6.

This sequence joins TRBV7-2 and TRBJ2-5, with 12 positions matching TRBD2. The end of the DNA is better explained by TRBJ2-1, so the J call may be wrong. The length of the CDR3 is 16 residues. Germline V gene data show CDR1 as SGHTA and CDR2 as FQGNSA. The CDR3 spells CASSESLAGGSNEQFF. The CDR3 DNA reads TGTGCCAGCAGTGAATCACTAGCGGGGGGAAGTAATGAGCAGTTCTTC.

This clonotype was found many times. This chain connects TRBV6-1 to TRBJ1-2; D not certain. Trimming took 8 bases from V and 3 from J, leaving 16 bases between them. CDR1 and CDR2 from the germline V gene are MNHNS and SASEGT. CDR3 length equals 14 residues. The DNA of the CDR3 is TGTGCCAGCGCGAAAAACGGCCCCTACTATGGCTACACCTTC. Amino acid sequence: CASAKNGPYYGYTF.

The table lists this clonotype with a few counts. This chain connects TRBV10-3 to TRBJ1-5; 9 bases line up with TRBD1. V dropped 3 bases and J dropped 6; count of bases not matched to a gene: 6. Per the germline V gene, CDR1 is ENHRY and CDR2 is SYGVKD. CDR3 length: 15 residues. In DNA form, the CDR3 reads TGTGCCATCAGTGACTCGGACAGGGGCAGTCAGCCCCAGCATTTT. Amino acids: CAISDSDRGSQPQHF.

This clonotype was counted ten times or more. The CDR3 bases are TGTGCCAAAGGGAGCGGGGGGGCCTCGGAGACCCAGTACTTC. It encodes CAKGSGGASETQYF. V gene TRBV6-1 combines with J gene TRBJ2-5, with 10 bases identical to TRBD2. The CDR3 has 14 residues. Germline V CDR1 and CDR2: MNHNS, SASEGT. V shed 10 bases and J 5 bases; nucleotides not matched to a gene: 10.

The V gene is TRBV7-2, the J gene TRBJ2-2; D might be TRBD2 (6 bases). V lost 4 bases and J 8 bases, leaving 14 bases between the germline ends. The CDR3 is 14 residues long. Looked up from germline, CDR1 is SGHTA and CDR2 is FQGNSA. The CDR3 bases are TGTGCCAGCAGCTCGATGGCGGGACCGGGGGAGCTGTTTTTT. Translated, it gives CASSSMAGPGELFF.

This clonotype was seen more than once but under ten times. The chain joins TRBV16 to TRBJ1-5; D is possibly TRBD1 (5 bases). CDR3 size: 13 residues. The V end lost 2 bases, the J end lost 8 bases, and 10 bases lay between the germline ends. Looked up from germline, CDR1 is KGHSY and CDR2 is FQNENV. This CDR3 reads CASSQALGEPQHF. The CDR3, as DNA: TGTGCCAGCAGCCAAGCTTTGGGGGAGCCCCAGCATTTT.

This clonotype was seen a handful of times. The CDR3 DNA sequence: TGTGCCAGTAGTATCGGACGACTAGCGGGAGGTTGGGACACAGATACGCAGTATTTT. Translated: CASSIGRLAGGWDTDTQYF. The chain combines TRBV19 with TRBJ2-3, with 13 bases aligning to TRBD2. Germline CDR1 LNHDA, CDR2 SQIVND (reference sequence). The CDR3 consists of 19 residues. Losses at the gene ends were 3 bases for V and 2 bases for J; bases not matched to a gene: 11.

The CDR3, as DNA: TGTGCCAGCAGCTTCGCGGGACAGGGGTCGGGGACTGAAGCTTTCTTT. Protein: CASSFAGQGSGTEAFF. J is TRBJ1-1 and V is TRBV11-2; 10 bases are a match to TRBD1. V was clipped by 3 bases and J by 5 bases; unmatched bases: 9. CDR3 length: 16 amino acids. In germline, CDR1 is SGHAT, CDR2 FQNNGV. Combining the CDR3 with reference TRBV11-2 and TRBJ1-1 gives the whole variable domain EAGVAQSPRYKIIEKRQSVAFWCNPISGHATLYWYQQILGQGPKLLIQFQNNGVVDDSQLPKDRFSAERLKGVDSTLKIQPAKLEDSAVYLCASSFAGQGSGTEAFFGQGTRLTVV.

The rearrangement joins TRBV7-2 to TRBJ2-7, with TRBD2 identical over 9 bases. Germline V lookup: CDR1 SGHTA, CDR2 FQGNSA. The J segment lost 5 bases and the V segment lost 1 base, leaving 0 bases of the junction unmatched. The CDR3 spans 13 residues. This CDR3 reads CASSLGGGDEQYF. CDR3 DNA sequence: TGTGCCAGCAGCTTAGGCGGGGGGGACGAGCAGTACTTC.

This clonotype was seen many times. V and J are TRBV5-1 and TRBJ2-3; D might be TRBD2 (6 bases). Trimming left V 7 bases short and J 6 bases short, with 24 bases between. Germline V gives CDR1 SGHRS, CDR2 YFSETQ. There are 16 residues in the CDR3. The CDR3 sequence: CASRPISGLEADTQYF. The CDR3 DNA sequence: TGCGCCAGCCGACCCATTAGCGGTCTAGAGGCGGATACGCAGTATTTT.

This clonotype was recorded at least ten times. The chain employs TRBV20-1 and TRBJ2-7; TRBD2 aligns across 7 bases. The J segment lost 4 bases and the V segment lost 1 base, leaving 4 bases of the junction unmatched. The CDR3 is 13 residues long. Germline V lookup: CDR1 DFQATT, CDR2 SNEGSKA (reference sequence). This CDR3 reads CSARGGGDYEQYF. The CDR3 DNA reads TGCAGTGCTAGAGGCGGGGGTGATTACGAGCAGTACTTC.

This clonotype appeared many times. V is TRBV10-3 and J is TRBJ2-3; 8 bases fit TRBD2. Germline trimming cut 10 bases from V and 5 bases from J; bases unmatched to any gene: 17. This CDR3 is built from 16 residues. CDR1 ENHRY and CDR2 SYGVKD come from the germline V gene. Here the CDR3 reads CATLSPVGRAEDTQYF. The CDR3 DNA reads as TGTGCCACATTGTCGCCGGTCGGGAGGGCCGAAGATACGCAGTATTTT.